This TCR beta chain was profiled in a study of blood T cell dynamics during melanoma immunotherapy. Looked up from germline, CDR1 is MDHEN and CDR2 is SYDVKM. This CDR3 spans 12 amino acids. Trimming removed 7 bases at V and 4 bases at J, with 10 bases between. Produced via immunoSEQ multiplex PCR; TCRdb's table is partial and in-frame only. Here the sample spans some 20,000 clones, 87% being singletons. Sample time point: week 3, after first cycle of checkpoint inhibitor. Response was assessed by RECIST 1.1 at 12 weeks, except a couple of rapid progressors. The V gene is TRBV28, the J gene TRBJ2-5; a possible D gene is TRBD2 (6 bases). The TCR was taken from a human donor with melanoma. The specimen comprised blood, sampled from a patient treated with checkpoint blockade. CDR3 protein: CASKEAGETQYF. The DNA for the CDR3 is TGTGCCAGCAAAGAAGCGGGAGAGACCCAGTACTTC.